These 9 T cell receptor beta chains were sequenced from one sample in a study of vaccination and CD4 T cells after COVID-19 (dated by TCRdb to 2021 to 2024). Library preparation was by PCR. Instrument used: Illumina iSeq 100. DNA from cultured CD4+ T cells was subjected to TCR sequencing with the Oncomine TCR Beta short-read assay at the Johns Hopkins FTIC core. The raw public reads went through TCRdb reprocessing: fastp at Q25, MiXCR clone calling, in-frame beta chains kept. Each CDR3 protein gets just one entry, which takes the most common genes and DNA from the rows behind it. The sample data list 14,000 or so distinct CDR3 sequences, and about 29% of these were observed just once. The ten largest account for about 20% of the sample. These TCRs are of unknown antigen specificity. What the treatment or condition label conveys for this sample: approximately 11-day PBMC culture with coronavirus spike peptide pools or control peptides (ViraFEST assay).

Sequenced material: cultured CD4+ T cells from blood. Receptors originate from a human donor with COVID-19.

The chain employs TRBV11-3 and TRBJ1-1; tentative D call: TRBD1 (6 bases). Germline V CDR1 and CDR2: SGHNT, YENEEA. V dropped 5 bases and J dropped 2 bases, with 15 bases sitting between them. The CDR3 runs 15 residues. The CDR3 is CASSPYSGANTEAFF. Written as DNA, the CDR3 is TGTGCCAGCAGCCCCTACTCAGGGGCCAACACTGAAGCTTTCTTT. The full variable domain, completed using reference TRBV11-3 and TRBJ1-1, is EAGVVQSPRYKIIEKKQPVAFWCNPISGHNTLYWYLQNLGQGPELLIRYENEEAVDDSQLPKDRFSAERLKGVDSTLKIQPAELGDSAVYLCASSPYSGANTEAFFGQGTRLTVV.

This clonotype was counted only a few times. The CDR3 region is CASSPEDRPNQPQHF. CDR3 bases: TGTGCCAGCTCACCAGAAGACAGACCTAATCAGCCCCAGCATTTT. The chain is built from TRBV18 and TRBJ1-5, with a tentative D call TRBD1 (5 bases). The CDR3 totals 15 residues. Looked up from germline, CDR1 is KGHSH and CDR2 is LQKENI. V lost 2 bases and J 4 bases, leaving 12 bases between the germline ends.

This clonotype came up a few times. The chain recombines TRBV19 with TRBJ1-3; TRBD1 might be the D (5 bases). Germline V CDR1 and CDR2: LNHDA, SQIVND (reference sequence). There are 16 residues in the CDR3. Trimming took off 3 bases at V and 0 bases at J, with 12 bases between the two ends. CDR3 residues: CASSMGAGSSGNTIYF. Here the CDR3 DNA reads TGTGCCAGTAGTATGGGCGCAGGGAGCTCTGGAAACACCATATATTTT.

This clonotype was seen only a few times. The chain has TRBV7-9 and TRBJ2-3, with unresolved D. Trimming took 3 bases from V and 3 from J, leaving 1 base between them. The CDR3 is 11 amino acids. Germline V gives CDR1 SEHNR, CDR2 FQNEAQ (reference sequence). The DNA for the CDR3 is TGTGCCAGCAGCTTTACAGATACGCAGTATTTT. Its translation is CASSFTDTQYF.

This clonotype is hyperexpanded by share. The rearrangement links TRBV4-2 to TRBJ1-1; no firm D call. The CDR3 totals 14 residues. V shed 0 bases and J shed 2 bases, with 7 bases lying between them. Germline lookup yields CDR1 LGHNA and CDR2 YNFKEQ. In nucleotides, the CDR3 is TGTGCCAGCAGCCAAGAGCTTACAAACACTGAAGCTTTCTTT. Protein product: CASSQELTNTEAFF.

V usage is TRBV10-2 and J usage is TRBJ1-3; a weak D match, TRBD1 (5 bases). Germline loops: CDR1 WSHSY, CDR2 SAAADI. V was trimmed by 3 bases and J by 3 bases, leaving 9 bases between them. The CDR3 runs to 14 residues. CDR3 sequence: CASSDVGGGNTIYF. CDR3 DNA: TGCGCCAGCAGTGATGTGGGGGGTGGAAACACCATATATTTT.

In DNA, the CDR3 is TGTGCCAGTACACCGACAGGATACTACTATGGCTACACCTTC. Translated: CASTPTGYYYGYTF. The chain employs TRBV19 and TRBJ1-2, with D perhaps TRBD1 (6 bases). V lost 7 bases, J lost 3 bases, and 15 bases lay in between. Germline V gene lookup returns CDR1 LNHDA and CDR2 SQIVND (reference sequence). This CDR3 has 14 residues.

This rearrangement joins TRBV6-1 to TRBJ1-2, with 11 bases aligning to TRBD1. V shed 2 bases and J 2 bases; nucleotides not matched to a gene: 1. Germline V gene lookup returns CDR1 MNHNS and CDR2 SASEGT. This CDR3 spans 15 amino acids. In DNA form, the CDR3 reads TGTGCCAGCAGTGAATGGGACAGGGGGAACTATGGCTACACCTTC. Its protein is CASSEWDRGNYGYTF.

The chain joins TRBV2 to TRBJ2-5; TRBD2 matches at 11 bases. The CDR3 loop spans 15 amino acids. CDR1 SNHLY and CDR2 FYNNEI come from the germline V gene. The J segment lost 3 bases and the V segment lost 6 bases, leaving 6 bases of the junction unmatched. CDR3 amino acids: CASSRNSGGEETQYF. The CDR3 DNA reads TGTGCCAGCAGCAGGAATAGCGGGGGGGAAGAGACCCAGTACTTC.